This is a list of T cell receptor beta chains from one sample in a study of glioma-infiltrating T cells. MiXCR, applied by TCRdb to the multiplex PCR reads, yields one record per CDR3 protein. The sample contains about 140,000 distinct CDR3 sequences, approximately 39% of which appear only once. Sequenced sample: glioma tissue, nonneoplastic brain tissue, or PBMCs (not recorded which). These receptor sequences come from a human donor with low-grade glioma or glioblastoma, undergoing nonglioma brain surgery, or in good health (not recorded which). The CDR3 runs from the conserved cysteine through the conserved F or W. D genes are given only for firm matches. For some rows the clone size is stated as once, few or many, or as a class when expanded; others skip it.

CDR3 DNA: TGTGCCAGTAAACCATACCCTGCCAAGCGCCATGAGCAGTTCTTC
CDR3 protein: CASKPYPAKRHEQFF
clone size: .
D gene: .
J gene: TRBJ2-1
V gene: TRBV19

CDR3 DNA: TGTGCCAGCAGCGCGGACAAGACTAGCGGGAGAGTTATTAATGAGCAGTTCTTC
CDR3 protein: CASSADKTSGRVINEQFF
clone size: .
D gene: TRBD2
J gene: TRBJ2-1
V gene: TRBV7-6

CDR3 DNA: TGTGCCAGCGGCGGAAACACAGATACGCAGTATTTT
CDR3 protein: CASGGNTDTQYF
clone size: few
D gene: .
J gene: TRBJ2-3
V gene: TRBV6-1

CDR3 DNA: TGTGCCAGCAGCCTAGACTTCTCGGAGACCCAGTACTTC
CDR3 protein: CASSLDFSETQYF
clone size: .
D gene: .
J gene: TRBJ2-5
V gene: TRBV7-3

CDR3 DNA: TGTGCCAGCAGCCAACAACAGGGGCTATACGCTGAAGCTTTCTTT
CDR3 protein: CASSQQQGLYAEAFF
clone size: .
D gene: TRBD1
J gene: TRBJ1-1
V gene: TRBV27

CDR3 DNA: TGTGCCAGCAGTCCGGGACAGGGTTTGAACACTGAGGCTTTCTTT
CDR3 protein: CASSPGQGLNTEAFF
clone size: few
D gene: TRBD1
J gene: TRBJ1-1
V gene: TRBV6-4

CDR3 DNA: TGTGCCAGCAGCCAAGGACAGGGAAATCAGCCCCAGCATTTT
CDR3 protein: CASSQGQGNQPQHF
clone size: .
D gene: TRBD1
J gene: TRBJ1-5
V gene: TRBV4-2

CDR3 DNA: TGTGTCACCACCACAGGGTCTGAAGCTTTCTTT
CDR3 protein: CVTTTGSEAFF
clone size: .
D gene: .
J gene: TRBJ1-1
V gene: TRBV6-5

CDR3 DNA: TGCGCCAGCAGCCAAGAGGCAGGGAACTACGAGCAGTACTTC
CDR3 protein: CASSQEAGNYEQYF
clone size: few
D gene: .
J gene: TRBJ2-7
V gene: TRBV4-1

CDR3 DNA: TGTGCCTGGAGTGGCCGAGCCCGTGGTTCACCCCTCCACTTT
CDR3 protein: CAWSGRARGSPLHF
clone size: once
D gene: .
J gene: TRBJ1-6
V gene: TRBV30

CDR3 DNA: TGTGCCAGCAGTCATTCGGAGAGGTTCCAGGGAAAGTGGCAGTACTTC
CDR3 protein: CASSHSERFQGKWQYF
clone size: few
D gene: .
J gene: TRBJ2-7
V gene: TRBV6-1

CDR3 DNA: TGTGCCAGCAGCCGACAGGAGGGTCCAAACACCATATATTTT
CDR3 protein: CASSRQEGPNTIYF
clone size: .
D gene: .
J gene: TRBJ1-3
V gene: TRBV7-9

CDR3 DNA: TGTGCCAGCAGTCGGACAGGGTTGGGGAGTCAGTTCTTC
CDR3 protein: CASSRTGLGSQFF
clone size: few
D gene: TRBD1
J gene: TRBJ2-1
V gene: TRBV12-3/TRBV12-4

CDR3 DNA: TGCAGTGCCCGCAAGACGGTGGTTGAGACCCAGTACTTC
CDR3 protein: CSARKTVVETQYF
clone size: many
D gene: .
J gene: TRBJ2-5
V gene: TRBV20-1

CDR3 DNA: TGTGCCAGCAGATCGCAGACAGGATTCTACGAGCAGTACTTC
CDR3 protein: CASRSQTGFYEQYF
clone size: once
D gene: .
J gene: TRBJ2-7
V gene: TRBV25-1

CDR3 DNA: TGTGCCAGCAGTTTAGGCAGGCTCTATGGCTACACCTTC
CDR3 protein: CASSLGRLYGYTF
clone size: few
D gene: .
J gene: TRBJ1-2
V gene: TRBV12-3/TRBV12-4

CDR3 DNA: TGTGCCAGCAGTCAGCGGACTAGCCGGGGAGAGACCCAGTACTTC
CDR3 protein: CASSQRTSRGETQYF
clone size: few
D gene: TRBD2
J gene: TRBJ2-5
V gene: TRBV6-2/TRBV6-3

CDR3 DNA: TGTGCCAGCACGAGGGCCGGGTCAGATACGCAGTATTTT
CDR3 protein: CASTRAGSDTQYF
clone size: many
D gene: .
J gene: TRBJ2-3
V gene: TRBV6-1

CDR3 DNA: TGTGCCGGCAGTTCGGGACAGACCTCTGGGGCCAACGTCCTGACTTTC
CDR3 protein: CAGSSGQTSGANVLTF
clone size: .
D gene: TRBD1
J gene: TRBJ2-6
V gene: TRBV6-6

CDR3 DNA: TGTGCCAGCAGCTTGGGGGGTTCGCTCGCTTACGAGCAGTACTTC
CDR3 protein: CASSLGGSLAYEQYF
clone size: .
D gene: .
J gene: TRBJ2-7
V gene: TRBV7-6

CDR3 DNA: TGTGCCAGCTCACCACGGGGGGCCGGCCAAGAGACCCAGTACTTC
CDR3 protein: CASSPRGAGQETQYF
clone size: .
D gene: .
J gene: TRBJ2-5
V gene: TRBV18

CDR3 DNA: TGTGCCAGTAGTGTGGGACTCAGCAATCAGCCCCAGCATTTT
CDR3 protein: CASSVGLSNQPQHF
clone size: few
D gene: .
J gene: TRBJ1-5
V gene: TRBV19

CDR3 DNA: TGTGCCAGCTCATCGAGCGGGACAGACCTCTACGAGCAGTACTTC
CDR3 protein: CASSSSGTDLYEQYF
clone size: .
D gene: .
J gene: TRBJ2-7
V gene: TRBV18

CDR3 DNA: TGTGCCTGTGGGGAGGGTACCTACGAGCAGTACTTC
CDR3 protein: CACGEGTYEQYF
clone size: few
D gene: TRBD2
J gene: TRBJ2-7
V gene: TRBV6-1

CDR3 DNA: TGTGCCAGCCGTCGGACAGATAATCAGCCCCAGCATTTT
CDR3 protein: CASRRTDNQPQHF
clone size: .
D gene: .
J gene: TRBJ1-5
V gene: TRBV27

CDR3 DNA: TGCGCCAGCGGCCTTCGGCCCCACAATGAGCAGTTCTTC
CDR3 protein: CASGLRPHNEQFF
clone size: few
D gene: .
J gene: TRBJ2-1
V gene: TRBV4-1

CDR3 DNA: TGTGCCAGCTCACCAAGGAGCCCCACAGATACGCAGTATTTT
CDR3 protein: CASSPRSPTDTQYF
clone size: .
D gene: .
J gene: TRBJ2-3
V gene: TRBV6-1

CDR3 DNA: TGTGCCAGCAGTTGGACTTTCTCGAACACCGGGGAGCTGTTTTTT
CDR3 protein: CASSWTFSNTGELFF
clone size: .
D gene: .
J gene: TRBJ2-2
V gene: TRBV6-2/TRBV6-3

CDR3 DNA: TGCGCCAGCAGCCAAGCCGTCCCGGGACAGGGGGGTTACGAGCAGTACTTC
CDR3 protein: CASSQAVPGQGGYEQYF
clone size: .
D gene: TRBD1
J gene: TRBJ2-7
V gene: TRBV4-3

CDR3 DNA: TGTGCCATTCCCGGACCCCAAGAGACCCAGTACTTC
CDR3 protein: CAIPGPQETQYF
clone size: .
D gene: .
J gene: TRBJ2-5
V gene: TRBV2

CDR3 DNA: TGCGCCAGCAGCCAAGTTCAGAGAGATTCACCCCTCCACTTT
CDR3 protein: CASSQVQRDSPLHF
clone size: .
D gene: .
J gene: TRBJ1-6
V gene: TRBV4-1

CDR3 DNA: TGCAGTGCTAAGGAGGGGTCAAGGACTGAAGCTTTCTTT
CDR3 protein: CSAKEGSRTEAFF
clone size: .
D gene: .
J gene: TRBJ1-1
V gene: TRBV20-1

CDR3 DNA: TGTGCCAGCAGTTGGAAAATCAGGGGGCCTAGGGCCAACGTCCTGACTTTC
CDR3 protein: CASSWKIRGPRANVLTF
clone size: .
D gene: TRBD1
J gene: TRBJ2-6
V gene: TRBV6-2/TRBV6-3

CDR3 DNA: TGTGCCAGCAGCTTACTGGCCAATCGGAGGGATACGCAGTATTTT
CDR3 protein: CASSLLANRRDTQYF
clone size: few
D gene: .
J gene: TRBJ2-3
V gene: TRBV7-2

CDR3 DNA: TGTGCCAGCAGTGAAGCTATAGGATACAATGAGCAGTTCTTC
CDR3 protein: CASSEAIGYNEQFF
clone size: .
D gene: .
J gene: TRBJ2-1
V gene: TRBV6-1

CDR3 DNA: TGCAGTGCGCTGAACAGGGACAGGCCCCCAGGCGAGCAGTACTTC
CDR3 protein: CSALNRDRPPGEQYF
clone size: .
D gene: TRBD1
J gene: TRBJ2-7
V gene: TRBV20-1

CDR3 DNA: TGTGCCAGCAGCTTCACGTGGGTGCCATACAATGAGCAGTTCTTC
CDR3 protein: CASSFTWVPYNEQFF
clone size: .
D gene: .
J gene: TRBJ2-1
V gene: TRBV7-2

CDR3 DNA: TGTGCCAGCAGGATCTCGGCGCGAGGTGCTGAAGCTTTCTTT
CDR3 protein: CASRISARGAEAFF
clone size: few
D gene: .
J gene: TRBJ1-1
V gene: TRBV27

CDR3 DNA: TGTGCCAGCAGTCCGGGACACTACTATGGCTACACCTTC
CDR3 protein: CASSPGHYYGYTF
clone size: .
D gene: .
J gene: TRBJ1-2
V gene: TRBV27

CDR3 DNA: TGTGCCAGCAGCCAGCAGCGGGATACGCAGTATTTT
CDR3 protein: CASSQQRDTQYF
clone size: .
D gene: .
J gene: TRBJ2-3
V gene: TRBV3-1

CDR3 DNA: TGTGCCAGCAGTTATCGACAGGGGAGTGAAAAACTGTTTTTT
CDR3 protein: CASSYRQGSEKLFF
clone size: .
D gene: TRBD1
J gene: TRBJ1-4
V gene: TRBV6-5

CDR3 DNA: TGCGCCAGCAGCCAAGACGGACAGGGTTTCTACGAGCAGTACTTC
CDR3 protein: CASSQDGQGFYEQYF
clone size: .
D gene: TRBD1
J gene: TRBJ2-7
V gene: TRBV4-3

CDR3 DNA: TGTGCCAGCAGAAAACCCGGGACAGCTGACAATGAGCAGTTCTTC
CDR3 protein: CASRKPGTADNEQFF
clone size: few
D gene: TRBD1
J gene: TRBJ2-1
V gene: TRBV6-1

CDR3 DNA: TGTGCCAGCAGTGAAGGACGGGGAAACACCATATATTTT
CDR3 protein: CASSEGRGNTIYF
clone size: few
D gene: .
J gene: TRBJ1-3
V gene: TRBV6-1

CDR3 DNA: TGTGCCATCGGGCGCGGGGGGAGCACAGATACGCAGTATTTT
CDR3 protein: CAIGRGGSTDTQYF
clone size: .
D gene: TRBD2
J gene: TRBJ2-3
V gene: TRBV10-3

CDR3 DNA: TGCGCCAGCAGTTCTAGCGTACAAGAGACCCAGTACTTC
CDR3 protein: CASSSSVQETQYF
clone size: .
D gene: .
J gene: TRBJ2-5
V gene: TRBV10-2

CDR3 DNA: TGTGCCAGTAGTCCGCCGACCGGAAAACTGTTTTTT
CDR3 protein: CASSPPTGKLFF
clone size: .
D gene: .
J gene: TRBJ1-4
V gene: TRBV19

CDR3 DNA: TGTGCCAGCATCCCCCGACCCCCACAGGGGCTCAGTGGCTACACCTTC
CDR3 protein: CASIPRPPQGLSGYTF
clone size: few
D gene: TRBD1
J gene: TRBJ1-2
V gene: TRBV4-2

CDR3 DNA: TGCAGTGCTAGGGACGGGTATAAGGGTACGCAGTATTTT
CDR3 protein: CSARDGYKGTQYF
clone size: .
D gene: .
J gene: TRBJ2-3
V gene: TRBV20-1

CDR3 DNA: TGTACCAGCACCAAATTTCCCCGGGACCTCAAAAACATTCAGTACTTC
CDR3 protein: CTSTKFPRDLKNIQYF
clone size: .
D gene: .
J gene: TRBJ2-4
V gene: TRBV6-6

CDR3 DNA: TGTGCCAGCAGCCAAGTTGTCCATGAGCAGTTCTTC
CDR3 protein: CASSQVVHEQFF
clone size: .
D gene: .
J gene: TRBJ2-1
V gene: TRBV3-1

CDR3 DNA: TGTGCCAGCAGCTGGACTCTACCTGACAATGAGCAGTTCTTC
CDR3 protein: CASSWTLPDNEQFF
clone size: .
D gene: .
J gene: TRBJ2-1
V gene: TRBV7-2

CDR3 DNA: TGTGCCAGCAGCCGGACTCAAGAGACCCAGTACTTC
CDR3 protein: CASSRTQETQYF
clone size: few
D gene: .
J gene: TRBJ2-5
V gene: TRBV2

CDR3 DNA: TGTGCCAGCTCTCCCCGGGACAGCAACTACGAGCAGTACTTC
CDR3 protein: CASSPRDSNYEQYF
clone size: few
D gene: TRBD1
J gene: TRBJ2-7
V gene: TRBV6-1

CDR3 DNA: TGCAGTGCCCCAGGACAGACAAACACTGAAGCTTTCTTT
CDR3 protein: CSAPGQTNTEAFF
clone size: .
D gene: .
J gene: TRBJ1-1
V gene: TRBV20-1

CDR3 DNA: TGCAGTGCTAGCAAAGCGTACACTGAAGCTTTCTTT
CDR3 protein: CSASKAYTEAFF
clone size: many
D gene: .
J gene: TRBJ1-1
V gene: TRBV20-1

CDR3 DNA: TGTGCCAGTAGCGCCGGGGGTGGAAGGAACACTGAAGCTTTCTTT
CDR3 protein: CASSAGGGRNTEAFF
clone size: few
D gene: .
J gene: TRBJ1-1
V gene: TRBV19

CDR3 DNA: TGTGCCAGCAGTTACCCCCAGGGAAGGATGAACACTGAAGCTTTCTTT
CDR3 protein: CASSYPQGRMNTEAFF
clone size: .
D gene: .
J gene: TRBJ1-1
V gene: TRBV6-2/TRBV6-3